The sequence of this TCR beta chain was determined in a study of shared clonotypes between healthy human individuals. Data came from immunoSEQ multiplex PCR; TCRdb stores just in-frame clones and leaves some out. Of some 630,000 clones detected, about 96% appear once; the ten largest clones hold approximately 0.1%. The CDR3 has 12 residues. Germline assignment: CDR1 SNHLY and CDR2 FYNNEI. CD45RO-negative, CCR7-positively selected cells formed the naive CD8 fraction, excluding terminally differentiated effector memory CD45RA+ cells. As to this clone: At one end, the junction sequence differs from germline, possibly due to a read error.

The TCR originated in a woman aged 30 to 39 in good health. V and J are TRBV2 and TRBJ2-7; D is tentatively TRBD1 or TRBD2 (5 bases each). The sequenced sample was naive CD8+ T cells sorted from blood. The CDR3 reads CASTGTSHEQYF. As DNA, the CDR3 is TGTGCCAGCACGGGGACCTCCCACGAGCAGTACTTC.